Below are 17 T cell receptor beta chains sequenced from a single sample in a study of identical twins (dated by TCRdb to between 2015 and 2016). The library was produced with 5' RACE. Data came from an Illumina HiSeq 2000. Using fastp at Q25 and MiXCR, TCRdb reprocessed the public reads and kept productive beta chains. Entries that share a CDR3 protein sequence are merged under the most common genes and DNA. A total of 700,000 to 950,000 distinct CDR3 sequences appear in this sample, 9% to 15% of them only once. Around 1.5% of the sample lies in the top ten. Separately, the same data were catalogued under a study of yellow fever vaccine responses in identical twins.

What was sequenced was PBMCs. These TCRs come from a woman aged 18-35 years in good health.

This clonotype showed up many times. The chain carries TRBV12-3 or TRBV12-4 and TRBJ2-7; 9 bases are shared with TRBD1. V was pared by 4 bases and J by 4 bases, with 5 bases of the junction left unmatched. The CDR3 totals 14 residues. CDR3 loop: CASSSGTGRYEQYF. CDR3 bases: TGTGCCAGCAGTTCCGGGACAGGGAGGTACGAGCAGTACTTC.

This clonotype showed up just a few times. The chain combines TRBV11-2 with TRBJ2-1; 15 bases agree with TRBD2. Germline V lookup: CDR1 SGHAT, CDR2 FQNNGV. The CDR3 is 19 residues long. V lost 4 bases and J lost 1; bases outside the gene matches: 8. The CDR3 sequence is CASSSPGTSGGYSYNEQFF. Written as DNA, the CDR3 is TGTGCCAGCAGCTCACCCGGGACTAGCGGGGGGTATTCCTACAATGAGCAGTTCTTC.

This clonotype was seen at least ten times. The chain recombines TRBV28 with TRBJ2-1; 8 bases map to TRBD1. Germline CDR1 reads MDHEN; CDR2 reads SYDVKM. J was trimmed by 8 bases and V by 5 bases; bases with no gene match: 8. This CDR3 has 14 amino acids. DNA for the CDR3: TGTGCCAGCAGTCCGGACAGGGTGGGCGATGAGCAGTTCTTC. Its protein product is CASSPDRVGDEQFF.

V is TRBV15 and J is TRBJ2-1; 11 bases map to TRBD2. The germline V gene has CDR1 LNHNV and CDR2 YYDKDF (reference sequence). Losses at the gene ends were 1 base for V and 5 bases for J; bases not matched to a gene: 4. This CDR3 region has 16 residues. CDR3 residues: CATSRVALAGDNEQFF. CDR3 in DNA: TGTGCCACCAGCAGAGTGGCACTAGCGGGGGACAATGAGCAGTTCTTC.

This clonotype was observed at least ten times. This chain links TRBV24-1 with TRBJ2-1; 10 bases are a match to TRBD2. V lost 3 bases to trimming and J lost 5 bases; unmatched junction nucleotides: 3. Germline CDR1 reads KGHDR; CDR2 reads SFDVKD. The CDR3 spans 15 residues. CDR3 residues: CATSDGLAGDNEQFF. The CDR3 coding sequence is TGTGCCACCAGTGATGGCCTAGCGGGAGACAATGAGCAGTTCTTC.

The V gene is TRBV7-6, the J gene TRBJ2-6, with D hard to call. CDR3 length equals 14 residues. Trimming took off 3 bases at V and 2 bases at J, with 5 bases between the two ends. CDR1 and CDR2 (germline): SGHVS, FNYEAQ. The CDR3 bases are TGTGCCAGCAGCTTGGACCCTGGGGCCAACGTCCTGACTTTC. This encodes CASSLDPGANVLTF.

This clonotype was recorded many times. V and J are TRBV12-3 or TRBV12-4 and TRBJ1-1; no firm D call. This CDR3 comprises 12 residues. V was trimmed by 4 bases and J by 7 bases, leaving 10 bases between them. The DNA of the CDR3 is TGTGCCAGCAGTTCGGGGTTAAATGAAGCTTTCTTT. Translated, it gives CASSSGLNEAFF.

This clonotype was seen once. The chain couples TRBV20-1 to TRBJ2-5; 13 nucleotides agree with TRBD2. V shed 4 bases, J shed 0 bases, and the junction held 5 bases outside the gene matches. The CDR3 length is 16 residues. Germline-derived CDR1 and CDR2 are DFQATT and SNEGSKA (reference sequence). The CDR3 loop reads CSAIGLAGAYQETQYF. For the CDR3, the DNA is TGCAGTGCTATTGGACTAGCGGGGGCATACCAAGAGACCCAGTACTTC.

This chain joins TRBV7-6 and TRBJ2-1; possibly TRBD2 for D (6 bases). Germline CDR1 is SGHVS and CDR2 is FNYEAQ. Trimming stripped 4 bases from V and 9 bases from J, with 13 bases between. The CDR3 is 13 residues long. The CDR3 nucleotides read TGTGCCAGCAGCTCCCTCGGGAGTCGTGAGCAGTTCTTC. It specifies CASSSLGSREQFF. Looking up the rest from reference TRBV7-6 and TRBJ2-1 gives the full variable domain: GAGVSQSPRYKVTKRGQDVALRCDPISGHVSLYWYRQALGQGPEFLTYFNYEAQQDKSGLPNDRFSAERPEGSISTLTIQRTEQRDSAMYRCASSSLGSREQFFGPGTRLTVL.

The table lists this clonotype with a few counts. The J gene is TRBJ2-7, the V gene TRBV12-3 or TRBV12-4; D might be TRBD1 (6 bases). The CDR3 is 15 amino acids. V gave up 7 bases and J gave up 6 bases, with 22 bases separating them. CDR3 amino acids: CASKSGGRVGGEQYF. The CDR3 DNA reads as TGTGCCAGCAAGTCTGGAGGCAGGGTAGGGGGCGAGCAGTACTTC.

This clonotype occurred a few times. CDR3 in DNA: TGTGCCAGCAGCGTCGAGGGACAGGGATTATCACCCCTCCACTTT. Residues: CASSVEGQGLSPLHF. The chain has TRBV9 and TRBJ1-6; 9 nucleotides line up with TRBD1. Trimming at V came to 2 bases and at J to 10 bases, leaving 7 bases not matched to a gene. This CDR3 is 15 amino acids long. Germline V gene sequence: CDR1 SGDLS, CDR2 YYNGEE.

The chain joins TRBV23-1 to TRBJ2-7, with D possibly being TRBD1 (5 bases). TRBV23-1 falls under the ORF class, with uncertain function. This CDR3 has 16 amino acids. The germline V and J ends were trimmed by 2 bases and 0 bases, with 14 bases remaining between them. The chain's CDR3 is CASSQPSCDSSYEQYV. The CDR3 DNA is TGCGCCAGCAGTCAACCCAGCTGTGACAGCTCCTACGAGCAGTACGTC.

The V call is TRBV7-8, the J call TRBJ2-7; D is unresolved. CDR3 size: 15 residues. The germline V and J ends were trimmed by 7 bases and 0 bases, with 16 bases remaining between them. In germline, CDR1 is SGHVS, CDR2 FQNEAQ. The CDR3 region has the DNA TGTGCCAGCAACCCTAGTCAGCTTAGCTCCTACGAGCAGTACTTC. Amino acids: CASNPSQLSSYEQYF.

This clonotype was detected ten times or more. The chain couples TRBV7-2 to TRBJ2-5; 9 positions agree with TRBD1. Germline assignment: CDR1 SGHTA and CDR2 FQGNSA. J was trimmed by 5 bases and V by 4 bases; bases with no gene match: 2. The CDR3 is made up of 13 amino acids. The CDR3 DNA follows: TGTGCCAGCAGCTCCGGGACAGGGGAGACCCAGTACTTC. Translation: CASSSGTGETQYF.

This clonotype was seen many times. The chain couples TRBV15 to TRBJ1-2, with D possibly being TRBD1 (5 bases). Germline CDR1 and CDR2: LNHNV and YYDKDF (reference sequence). V was pared by 1 base and J by 0 bases, with 9 bases between. This CDR3 region has 15 residues. The CDR3 DNA reads TGTGCCACCAGCAGAGCCCGGGGCTCTAACTATGGCTACACCTTC. This sequence encodes CATSRARGSNYGYTF.

This rearrangement joins TRBV7-8 to TRBJ2-5, with a weak D call TRBD2 (5 bases). V lost 0 bases to trimming and J lost 5 bases, with 19 bases between them. CDR3 length: 17 amino acids. Germline CDR1 SGHVS, CDR2 FQNEAQ. CDR3 amino acids: CASSLARVAVGRETQYF. The CDR3 DNA reads TGTGCCAGCAGCTTAGCGCGGGTAGCCGTGGGTAGGGAGACCCAGTACTTC.

This clonotype was seen a few times. This chain links TRBV5-5 with TRBJ2-2, with 7 positions matching TRBD2. From germline, CDR1 is SGHKS and CDR2 YYEKEE (reference sequence). CDR3 length: 15 amino acids. The V and J ends lost 4 bases and 4 bases, in that order; junction bases with no gene match: 7. CDR3 loop: CASSKRWEGTGELFF. The CDR3 DNA is TGTGCCAGCAGCAAAAGGTGGGAGGGCACCGGGGAGCTGTTTTTT. The entire variable domain, with the rest obtained from reference TRBV5-5 and TRBJ2-2, is as follows: DAGVTQSPTHLIKTRGQQVTLRCSPISGHKSVSWYQQVLGQGPQFIFQYYEKEERGRGNFPDRFSARQFPNYSSELNVNALLLGDSALYLCASSKRWEGTGELFFGEGSRLTVL.